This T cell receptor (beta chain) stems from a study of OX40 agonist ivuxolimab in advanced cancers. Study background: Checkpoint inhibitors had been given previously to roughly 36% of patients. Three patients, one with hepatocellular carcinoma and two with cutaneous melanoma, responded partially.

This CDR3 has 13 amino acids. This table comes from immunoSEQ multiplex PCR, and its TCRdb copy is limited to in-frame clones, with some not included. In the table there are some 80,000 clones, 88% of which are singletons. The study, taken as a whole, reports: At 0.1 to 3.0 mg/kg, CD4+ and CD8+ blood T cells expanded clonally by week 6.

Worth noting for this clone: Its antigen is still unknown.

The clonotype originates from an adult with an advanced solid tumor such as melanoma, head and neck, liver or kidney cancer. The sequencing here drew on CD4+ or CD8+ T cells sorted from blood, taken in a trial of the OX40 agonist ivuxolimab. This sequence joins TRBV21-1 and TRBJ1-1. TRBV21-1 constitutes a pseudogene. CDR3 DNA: TGTGCCAGCAGCAGGGTTATGAACACTGAAGCTTTCTTT. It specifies CASSRVMNTEAFF.